This TCR beta chain originates from a study of shared clonotypes between healthy human individuals. Genomic DNA from each subset was divided evenly over several immunoSEQ plates. TCRdb's table, derived via immunoSEQ multiplex PCR, lists solely in-frame clones and lacks some. The sample lists fewer than 850,000 clones; about 96% were seen once. V gave up 5 bases and J gave up 4 bases, with 17 bases separating them. This CDR3 is built from 15 residues. CDR1 is SGHVS and CDR2 is FQNEAQ in the germline V gene. The naive CD8 subset, CD45RO-negative cells positively selected for CCR7, excluded terminally differentiated effector memory CD45RA+ cells.

V is TRBV7-8 and J is TRBJ1-2; TRBD1 might be the D (5 bases). The receptor comes from a man under 40 in good health. Specimen: naive CD8+ T cells sorted from blood. The DNA for the CDR3 is TGTGCCAGCAGCCCAAAAGGGGCCGGGCCCTATGGCTACACCTTC. The encoded protein is CASSPKGAGPYGYTF. The full variable domain, with the rest looked up from reference TRBV7-8 and TRBJ1-2, is GAGVSQSPRYKVAKRGQDVALRCDPISGHVSLFWYQQALGQGPEFLTYFQNEAQLDKSGLPSDRFFAERPEGSVSTLKIQRTQQEDSAVYLCASSPKGAGPYGYTFGSGTRLTVV.